These 8 T cell receptor beta chains were all obtained from the same sample, sequenced in a study of T cell responses to AZD1222 COVID-19 vaccine. Data came from immunoSEQ multiplex PCR; TCRdb stores just in-frame clones and leaves some out. This sample carries 150,000 to 200,000 clones, 85% to 95% of them seen once, and the ten largest clones take 1% to 1.5%. The sequencing used peripheral blood, collected on day 0 of AZD1222 vaccination. The receptors come from an adult in good health.

The rearrangement links TRBV6-4 to TRBJ1-6; D remains unclear. CDR1 is MRHNA, CDR2 SNTAGT, per germline. CDR3 size: 13 residues. V lost 0 bases, J lost 9 bases, and 6 bases lay in between. CDR3 region: CASSDSDSSPLHF. CDR3 in DNA: TGTGCCAGCAGTGACTCTGATAGTTCACCCCTCCACTTT.

This chain links TRBV11-1 with TRBJ2-2; no reliable D call. Germline V gene sequence: CDR1 SGHAT, CDR2 FQDESV (reference sequence). The V end lost 2 bases, the J end lost 1 base, and 11 bases lay between the germline ends. This CDR3 region has 16 residues. The CDR3, as DNA: TGTGCCAGCAGCTTATACGGCGGTCAGAACACCGGGGAGCTGTTTTTT. It specifies CASSLYGGQNTGELFF.

The chain has TRBV5-1 and TRBJ2-2; the D is unclear. Per germline, CDR1 SGHRS and CDR2 YFSETQ. V lost 0 bases, J lost 6 bases, and 15 bases lay in between. CDR3 length: 16 amino acids. The CDR3 nucleotides read TGCGCCAGCAGCTTGGCGTTCTCTTCTGTCCCCGGGGAGCTGTTTTTT. Translated, it gives CASSLAFSSVPGELFF.

The chain employs TRBV6-4 and TRBJ2-3; no reliable D call. CDR3 length: 13 residues. V shed 3 bases and J shed 8 bases, with 12 bases lying between them. Germline values: CDR1 MRHNA, CDR2 SNTAGT. The CDR3 loop is CASSESPPGTQYF. The CDR3 DNA reads as TGTGCCAGCAGTGAGAGTCCTCCGGGTACGCAGTATTTT.

The V gene is TRBV4-1, the J gene TRBJ2-3; TRBD2 aligns across 10 bases. Unmatched junction bases numbered 4, after V lost 0 bases and J lost 4 bases. Per the germline V gene, CDR1 is MGHRA and CDR2 is YSYEKL. CDR3 length equals 16 residues. CDR3 amino acids: CASSQDRSGGADTQYF. For the CDR3, the DNA is TGCGCCAGCAGCCAAGATCGGAGCGGGGGGGCAGATACGCAGTATTTT.

V usage is TRBV28 and J usage is TRBJ1-5, with 8 bases lining up with TRBD1. Germline CDR1 reads MDHEN; CDR2 reads SYDVKM. This CDR3 spans 18 amino acids. Trimming at V came to 3 bases and at J to 1 base, leaving 11 bases not matched to a gene. The CDR3 DNA reads TGTGCCAGCAGTTTTGCTCCAATGGGGACAGGCAGCAATCAGCCCCAGCATTTT. It is translated as CASSFAPMGTGSNQPQHF. The full variable domain, completed using reference TRBV28 and TRBJ1-5, is DVKVTQSSRYLVKRTGEKVFLECVQDMDHENMFWYRQDPGLGLRLIYFSYDVKMKEKGDIPEGYSVSREKKERFSLILESASTNQTSMYLCASSFAPMGTGSNQPQHFGDGTRLSIL.

The V call is TRBV4-3, the J call TRBJ1-5; D might be TRBD1 (6 bases). V lost 0 bases and J 0 bases, leaving 12 bases between the germline ends. The CDR3 extends over 17 amino acids. The germline gives CDR1 LGHNA, CDR2 YSLEER. This CDR3 reads CASSQDWTAGSNQPQHF. In DNA, the CDR3 is TGCGCCAGCAGCCAAGACTGGACAGCAGGTAGCAATCAGCCCCAGCATTTT.

The rearrangement links TRBV3-1 (or the pseudogene TRBV3-2) to TRBJ1-6; unclear D gene. CDR3 length: 16 amino acids. The V end was cut by 3 bases, the J end by 7 bases, with 16 bases between. Per the germline V gene, CDR1 is LGHDT and CDR2 is YNNKEL (reference sequence). CDR3 sequence: CASSQKESVRNSPLHF. In nucleotides, the CDR3 is TGTGCCAGCAGCCAGAAGGAGAGCGTGCGCAATTCACCCCTCCACTTT.